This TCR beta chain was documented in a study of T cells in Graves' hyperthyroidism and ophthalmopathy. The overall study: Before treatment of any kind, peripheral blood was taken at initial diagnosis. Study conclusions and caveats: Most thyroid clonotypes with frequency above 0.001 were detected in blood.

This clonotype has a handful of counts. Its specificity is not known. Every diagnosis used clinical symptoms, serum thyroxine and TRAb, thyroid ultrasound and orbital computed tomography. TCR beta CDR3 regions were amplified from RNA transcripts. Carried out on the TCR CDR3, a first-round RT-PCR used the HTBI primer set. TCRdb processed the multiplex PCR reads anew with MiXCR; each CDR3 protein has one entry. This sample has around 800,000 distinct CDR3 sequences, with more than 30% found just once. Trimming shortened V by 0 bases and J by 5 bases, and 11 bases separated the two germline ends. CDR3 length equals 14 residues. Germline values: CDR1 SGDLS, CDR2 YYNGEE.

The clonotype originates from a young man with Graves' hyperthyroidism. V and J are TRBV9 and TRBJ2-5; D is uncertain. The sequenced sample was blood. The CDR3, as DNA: TGTGCCAGCAGCGTAGGGGCCCCCCAGGAGACCCAGTACTTC. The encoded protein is CASSVGAPQETQYF.